The entry below describes one T cell receptor beta chain. What it recognizes is unknown. The sample belongs to a study of vaccination and CD4 T cells after COVID-19. Across the study: Four females and six males made up the convalescents, two of whom were Hispanic. In culture, cells were exposed to overlapping spike peptides from SARS-CoV-2, HCoV-NL63, HCoV-OC43 and HCoV-229E. Each control culture was treated with a CEFX pool, an HIV-1 Nef pool, or no peptide.

Per the germline V gene, CDR1 is MNHEY and CDR2 is SMNVEV (reference sequence). V dropped 7 bases and J dropped 2; count of bases not matched to a gene: 8. This CDR3 has 16 residues. Noted treatment: approximately nine-day PBMC culture with coronavirus spike peptide pools or control peptides (ViraFEST assay). At both days 3 and 7, half the medium was replaced with fresh IL-2 medium. With the Oncomine TCR Beta short-read assay, DNA from cultured CD4+ T cells was sequenced. MiXCR, applied by TCRdb to the PCR reads, yields one record per CDR3 protein. The profile covers roughly 7,400 distinct CDR3 sequences, with about half appearing a single time and about a third taken by the ten largest.

The TCR originated in a human donor who had recovered from COVID-19. The chain recombines TRBV27 with TRBJ1-6, with 7 bases matching TRBD1. The sample consisted of CD4+ T cells from blood, cultured in vitro. CDR3 region: CASTGGPNPYNSPLHF. The CDR3 region has the DNA TGTGCCAGCACAGGGGGACCTAACCCCTATAATTCACCCCTCCACTTT.